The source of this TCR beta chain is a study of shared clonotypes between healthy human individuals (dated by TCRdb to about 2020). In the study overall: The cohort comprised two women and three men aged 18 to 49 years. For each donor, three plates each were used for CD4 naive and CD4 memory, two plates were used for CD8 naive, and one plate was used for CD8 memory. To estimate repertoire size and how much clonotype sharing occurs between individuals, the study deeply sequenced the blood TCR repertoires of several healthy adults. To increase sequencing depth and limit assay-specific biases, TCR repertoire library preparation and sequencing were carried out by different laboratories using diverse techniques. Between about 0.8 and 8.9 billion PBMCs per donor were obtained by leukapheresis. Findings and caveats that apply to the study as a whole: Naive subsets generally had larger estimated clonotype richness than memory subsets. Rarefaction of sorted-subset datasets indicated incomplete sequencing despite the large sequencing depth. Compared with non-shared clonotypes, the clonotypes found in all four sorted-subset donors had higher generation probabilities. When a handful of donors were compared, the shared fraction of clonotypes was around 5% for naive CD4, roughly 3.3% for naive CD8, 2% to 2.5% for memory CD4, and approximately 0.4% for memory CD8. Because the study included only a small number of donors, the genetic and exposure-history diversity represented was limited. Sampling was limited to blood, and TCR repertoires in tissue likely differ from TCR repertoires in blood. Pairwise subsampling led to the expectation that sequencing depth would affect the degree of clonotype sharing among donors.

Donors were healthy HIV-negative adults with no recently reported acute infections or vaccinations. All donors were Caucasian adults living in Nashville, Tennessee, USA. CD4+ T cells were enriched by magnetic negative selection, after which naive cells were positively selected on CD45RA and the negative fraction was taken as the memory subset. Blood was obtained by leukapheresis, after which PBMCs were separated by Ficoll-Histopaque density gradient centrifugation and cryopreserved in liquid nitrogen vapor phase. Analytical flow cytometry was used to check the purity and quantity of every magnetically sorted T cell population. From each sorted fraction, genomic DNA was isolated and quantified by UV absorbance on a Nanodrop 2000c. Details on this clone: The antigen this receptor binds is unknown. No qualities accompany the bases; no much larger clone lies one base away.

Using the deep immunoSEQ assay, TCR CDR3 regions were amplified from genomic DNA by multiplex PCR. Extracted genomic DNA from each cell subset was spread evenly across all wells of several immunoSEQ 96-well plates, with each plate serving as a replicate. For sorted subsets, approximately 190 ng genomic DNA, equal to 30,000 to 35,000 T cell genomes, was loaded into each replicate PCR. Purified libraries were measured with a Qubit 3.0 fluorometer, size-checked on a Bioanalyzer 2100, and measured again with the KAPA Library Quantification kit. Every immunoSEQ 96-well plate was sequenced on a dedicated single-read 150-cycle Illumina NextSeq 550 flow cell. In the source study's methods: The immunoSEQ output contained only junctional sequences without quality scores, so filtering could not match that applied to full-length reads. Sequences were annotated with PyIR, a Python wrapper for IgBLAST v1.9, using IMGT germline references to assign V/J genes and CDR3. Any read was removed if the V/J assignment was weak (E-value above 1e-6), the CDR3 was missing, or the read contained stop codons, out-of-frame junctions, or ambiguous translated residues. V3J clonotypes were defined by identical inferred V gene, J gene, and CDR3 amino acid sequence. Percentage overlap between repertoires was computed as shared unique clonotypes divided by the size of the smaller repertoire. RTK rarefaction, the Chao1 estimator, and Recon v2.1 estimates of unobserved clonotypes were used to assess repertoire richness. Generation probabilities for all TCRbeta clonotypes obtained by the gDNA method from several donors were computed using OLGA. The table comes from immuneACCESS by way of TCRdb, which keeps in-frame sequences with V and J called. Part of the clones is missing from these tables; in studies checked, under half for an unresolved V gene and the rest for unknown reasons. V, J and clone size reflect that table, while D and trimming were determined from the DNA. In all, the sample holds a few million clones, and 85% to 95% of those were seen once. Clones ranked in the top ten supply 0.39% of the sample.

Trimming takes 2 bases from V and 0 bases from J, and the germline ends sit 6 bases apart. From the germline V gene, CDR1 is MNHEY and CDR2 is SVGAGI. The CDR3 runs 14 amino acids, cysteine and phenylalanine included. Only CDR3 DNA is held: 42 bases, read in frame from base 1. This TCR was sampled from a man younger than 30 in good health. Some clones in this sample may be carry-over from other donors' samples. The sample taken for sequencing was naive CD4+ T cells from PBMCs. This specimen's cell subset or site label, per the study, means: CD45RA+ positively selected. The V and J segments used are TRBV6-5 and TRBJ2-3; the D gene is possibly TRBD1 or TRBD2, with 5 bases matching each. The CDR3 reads CASSYGDSTDTQYF. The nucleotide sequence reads TGTGCCAGCAGTTACGGGGACAGCACAGATACGCAGTATTTT.